These 23 T cell receptor beta chains share one sample of origin, sequenced in a study of blood T cell repertoires in COVID-19. Method: immunoSEQ multiplex PCR; TCRdb's copy keeps in-frame clones and lacks some. This table holds around 43,000 clones, 70% to 90% found once. What was sequenced was peripheral blood. Receptors originate from a human donor in a cohort sampled during active COVID-19.

This clone came up a few times. The J gene is TRBJ2-7, the V gene TRBV6-5, with a tentative D call TRBD2 (5 bases). V lost 2 bases and J lost 0, with 8 bases in between. Germline V lookup: CDR1 MNHEY, CDR2 SVGAGI. There are 14 residues in the CDR3. The CDR3, as DNA: TGTGCCAGCAGTTACAGGACTTACTCCTACGAGCAGTACTTC. Protein: CASSYRTYSYEQYF.

V gene TRBV19 combines with J gene TRBJ1-3; unclear D gene. Germline lookup yields CDR1 LNHDA and CDR2 SQIVND (reference sequence). V lost 3 bases and J lost 2, with 11 bases in between. The CDR3 totals 15 residues. CDR3 residues: CASSISLRAGNTIYF. The CDR3 region has the DNA TGTGCCAGTAGTATCTCTCTGAGGGCTGGAAACACCATATATTTT.

This chain links TRBV7-7 with TRBJ2-5; maybe TRBD2 (6 bases). CDR3 length: 12 residues. Trimming stripped 5 bases from V and 4 bases from J, with 8 bases between. Germline values: CDR1 SSHAT, CDR2 FNYEAQ (reference sequence). The CDR3: CASSDGRETQYF. The CDR3 DNA follows: TGTGCCAGCAGCGACGGGAGAGAGACCCAGTACTTC.

This chain links TRBV5-1 with TRBJ2-3; 10 nucleotides line up with TRBD2. The J segment lost 4 bases and the V segment lost 0 bases, leaving 2 bases of the junction unmatched. This CDR3 has 15 amino acids. Germline values: CDR1 SGHRS, CDR2 YFSETQ. CDR3 protein: CASSLVAGGPDTQYF. CDR3 bases: TGCGCCAGCAGCTTGGTAGCGGGGGGACCAGATACGCAGTATTTT.

In this sample, this clone turned up once. This chain uses TRBV5-1 with TRBJ2-5, with a tentative D call TRBD2 (6 bases). CDR1 SGHRS and CDR2 YFSETQ come from the germline V gene. The ends were cut back, 0 bases at V and 0 bases at J, with 9 bases in the middle. There are 15 residues in the CDR3. CDR3: CASSLEGRYQETQYF. The CDR3 bases are TGCGCCAGCAGCTTGGAAGGGAGGTACCAAGAGACCCAGTACTTC.

This chain links TRBV18 with TRBJ2-7, with TRBD2 as a possible D gene (7 bases). The CDR3 is 15 amino acids. V shed 4 bases and J shed 6 bases, with 19 bases lying between them. Germline lookup yields CDR1 KGHSH and CDR2 LQKENI. The CDR3 DNA reads as TGTGCCAGCTCACGCGCGGGGGCTATGTCGGGCGAGCAGTACTTC. This translates into CASSRAGAMSGEQYF.

The rearrangement uses TRBV5-1 and TRBJ2-3; weak D call: TRBD1 (5 bases). Trimming removed 0 bases at V and 2 bases at J, with 10 bases between. This CDR3 contains 15 residues. The germline V gene has CDR1 SGHRS and CDR2 YFSETQ. CDR3 sequence reads: CASSLGQGVTDTQYF. The CDR3 bases are TGCGCCAGCAGCTTGGGCCAAGGGGTCACAGATACGCAGTATTTT.

The CDR3 DNA sequence: TGTGCCAGCAGCCCGGTTGCGAACACCGGGGAGCTGTTTTTT. Translating it yields CASSPVANTGELFF. The chain couples TRBV7-2 to TRBJ2-2; D is unclear. The CDR3 length is 14 residues. Per germline, CDR1 SGHTA and CDR2 FQGNSA. The V end was cut by 5 bases, the J end by 0 bases, with 7 bases between.

The chain joins TRBV2 to TRBJ2-2; TRBD2 might be the D (7 bases). This CDR3 has 15 residues. V was pared by 10 bases and J by 1 base, with 16 bases between. Per the germline V gene, CDR1 is SNHLY and CDR2 is FYNNEI. The CDR3 DNA follows: TGTGCCATCGTCTCGGGGGGCCGGAACACCGGGGAGCTGTTTTTT. This codes for CAIVSGGRNTGELFF.

This rearrangement joins TRBV23-1 to TRBJ2-7, with 11 positions matching TRBD2. TRBV23-1 is sorted into the ORF group, with uncertain function. The CDR3 extends over 18 amino acids. V lost 1 base to trimming and J lost 5 bases; unmatched junction nucleotides: 13. Here the CDR3 reads CASSQYAPGTSGRDEQYF. In nucleotides, the CDR3 is TGCGCCAGCAGTCAATACGCCCCCGGGACTAGCGGCCGGGACGAGCAGTACTTC.

This clone was found once. The genes are TRBV4-3 and TRBJ2-1; weak D call: TRBD2 (6 bases). V lost 0 bases and J lost 3, with 12 bases in between. Germline V gives CDR1 LGHNA, CDR2 YSLEER. This CDR3 contains 16 residues. The CDR3 spells CASSQDIAGYYNEQFF. In nucleotides, the CDR3 is TGCGCCAGCAGCCAAGATATCGCGGGGTACTACAATGAGCAGTTCTTC.

The gene calls are TRBV2 and TRBJ1-1; no reliable D call. V lost 8 bases to trimming and J lost 0 bases, with 7 bases between them. The CDR3 consists of 12 residues. Germline loops: CDR1 SNHLY, CDR2 FYNNEI. CDR3 loop: CASGEVNTEAFF. For the CDR3, the DNA is TGTGCCAGCGGCGAGGTGAACACTGAAGCTTTCTTT.

The chain couples TRBV2 to TRBJ1-2; maybe TRBD1 (5 bases). This CDR3 has 14 residues. Trimming took off 2 bases at V and 2 bases at J, with 9 bases between the two ends. Germline CDR1 SNHLY, CDR2 FYNNEI. CDR3 coding DNA: TGTGCCAGCAGTGAACTTTCAGGGAACTATGGCTACACCTTC. Its protein is CASSELSGNYGYTF.

This chain links TRBV11-2 with TRBJ1-2; possible D gene TRBD1, 5 bases. Germline CDR1 and CDR2: SGHAT and FQNNGV. This CDR3 region has 13 residues. V was trimmed by 5 bases and J by 8 bases, leaving 15 bases between them. CDR3 amino acids: CASSTDIGRGYTF. The CDR3 DNA follows: TGTGCCAGCAGCACGGACATCGGCCGGGGCTACACCTTC.

V is TRBV9 and J is TRBJ1-3; unclear D gene. Germline lookup yields CDR1 SGDLS and CDR2 YYNGEE. Trimming cost V 3 bases and J 2 bases, with 15 bases left between them. CDR3 length: 16 residues. The chain's CDR3 is CASSADLGRPGNTIYF. The DNA of the CDR3 is TGTGCCAGCAGCGCGGACCTGGGGAGGCCTGGAAACACCATATATTTT.

The V call is TRBV7-8, the J call TRBJ1-6, with 7 bases matching TRBD1. V shed 0 bases and J 7 bases; nucleotides not matched to a gene: 3. There are 15 residues in the CDR3. The V gene's germline CDR1 is SGHVS and CDR2 FQNEAQ. As DNA, the CDR3 is TGTGCCAGCAGCTTAGCGGCACAGGGGAATTCACCCCTCCACTTT. Protein: CASSLAAQGNSPLHF.

The sample holds one count of this clone. The chain joins TRBV7-2 to TRBJ1-4, with 12 positions matching TRBD1. The junction had 6 bases not matched to a gene; V was cut back by 5 bases and J by 8 bases. CDR3 length: 15 residues. From germline, CDR1 is SGHTA and CDR2 FQGNSA. This CDR3 reads CASSGTGGAWEKLFF. As DNA, the CDR3 is TGTGCCAGCAGCGGGACAGGGGGCGCGTGGGAAAAACTGTTTTTT.

The chain carries TRBV24-1 and TRBJ2-1; perhaps TRBD1 as D (6 bases). Germline values: CDR1 KGHDR, CDR2 SFDVKD. The CDR3 contains 17 residues. Trimming cost V 4 bases and J 2 bases, with 17 bases left between them. The CDR3 DNA reads TGTGCCACCAGTGACTCGGACAGCTCCCTCGCCTACAATGAGCAGTTCTTC. Protein sequence: CATSDSDSSLAYNEQFF.

This clone occurred once. The chain links TRBV6-5 to TRBJ2-7; 8 bases agree with TRBD2. This CDR3 is 12 amino acids long. CDR1 is MNHEY, CDR2 SVGAGI, per germline. J was trimmed by 1 base and V by 10 bases; bases with no gene match: 3. Written as DNA, the CDR3 is TGTGCCATACAGCGGGGGTCCTACGAGCAGTACTTC. It yields the protein CAIQRGSYEQYF.

This clone is a singleton in its sample. The rearrangement uses TRBV7-8 and TRBJ2-7; no clear D. Per germline, CDR1 SGHVS and CDR2 FQNEAQ. The germline V and J ends were trimmed by 7 bases and 0 bases, with 13 bases remaining between them. The CDR3 sequence is 14 residues long. This CDR3 is CASTLRVSSYEQYF. The DNA of the CDR3 is TGTGCCAGCACCCTTCGGGTCAGCTCCTACGAGCAGTACTTC.

V gene TRBV19 combines with J gene TRBJ1-2; TRBD1 matches 7 bases. The V segment lost 1 base and the J segment 4 bases; nucleotides outside the gene matches: 6. Germline CDR1 reads LNHDA; CDR2 reads SQIVND (reference sequence). The CDR3 consists of 15 residues. CDR3 sequence (DNA): TGTGCCAGTAGTATAGGGACAGGAGAACTCTATGGCTACACCTTC. Encoded protein: CASSIGTGELYGYTF.

This chain uses TRBV7-6 with TRBJ2-3; D not resolved. The V and J ends lost 5 bases and 4 bases respectively, with 10 bases between them. The germline V gene encodes CDR1 SGHVS and CDR2 FNYEAQ. CDR3 length: 13 amino acids. The CDR3 loop is CASSRDGADTQYF. CDR3 DNA sequence: TGTGCCAGCAGCCGTGACGGAGCAGATACGCAGTATTTT.

V is TRBV9 and J is TRBJ2-7, with D possibly matching TRBD1 (5 bases). Germline assignment: CDR1 SGDLS and CDR2 YYNGEE. V was trimmed by 4 bases and J by 1 base, leaving 21 bases between them. The CDR3 covers 17 residues. CDR3 protein: CASSPSAGFRPSYEQYF. The DNA of the CDR3 is TGTGCCAGCAGCCCAAGTGCAGGGTTTCGGCCATCCTACGAGCAGTACTTC.